This TCR beta chain came from a study of blood T cell repertoires in COVID-19. CDR1 LNHDA and CDR2 SQIVND come from the germline V gene (reference sequence). V shed 4 bases, J shed 10 bases, and the junction held 5 bases outside the gene matches. The CDR3 has 13 residues. Here immunoSEQ multiplex PCR was the method, and the copy in TCRdb shows in-frame clones only, minus some. In the table there are under 250,000 clones, about 82% of which are singletons. The sample comprised peripheral blood. This sequence was found in a man aged 50 to 59 with COVID-19, enrolled during active disease. The rearrangement joins TRBV19 to TRBJ2-1; TRBD2 matches 9 bases. CDR3 region: CASSSGGAREQFF. The DNA for the CDR3 is TGTGCCAGTAGTAGCGGGGGGGCCAGAGAGCAGTTCTTC.